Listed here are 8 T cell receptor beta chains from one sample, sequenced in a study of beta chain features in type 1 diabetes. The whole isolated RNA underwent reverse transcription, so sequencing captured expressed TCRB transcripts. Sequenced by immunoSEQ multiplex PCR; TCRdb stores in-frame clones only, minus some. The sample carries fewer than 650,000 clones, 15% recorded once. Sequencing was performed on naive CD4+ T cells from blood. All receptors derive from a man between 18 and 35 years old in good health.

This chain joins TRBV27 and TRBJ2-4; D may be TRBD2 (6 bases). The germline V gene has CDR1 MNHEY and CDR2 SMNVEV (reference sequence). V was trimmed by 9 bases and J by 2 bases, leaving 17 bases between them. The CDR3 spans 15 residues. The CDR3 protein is CASAAGNGTKNIQYF. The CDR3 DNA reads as TGTGCCAGTGCCGCGGGAAACGGAACCAAAAACATTCAGTACTTC.

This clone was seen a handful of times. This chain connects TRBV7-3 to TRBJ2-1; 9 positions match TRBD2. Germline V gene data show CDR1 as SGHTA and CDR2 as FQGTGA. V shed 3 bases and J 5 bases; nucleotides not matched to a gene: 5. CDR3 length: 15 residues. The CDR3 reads CASSLMSSGNNEQFF. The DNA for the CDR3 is TGTGCCAGCAGCTTGATGTCTAGCGGGAACAATGAGCAGTTCTTC.

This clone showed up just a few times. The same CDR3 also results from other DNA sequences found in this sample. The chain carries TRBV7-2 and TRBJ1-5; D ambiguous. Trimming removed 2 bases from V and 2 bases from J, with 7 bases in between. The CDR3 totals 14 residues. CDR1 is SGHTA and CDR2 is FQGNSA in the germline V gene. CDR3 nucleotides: TGTGCCAGCAGCTTACGACAAGGCAATCAGCCCCAGCATTTT. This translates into CASSLRQGNQPQHF. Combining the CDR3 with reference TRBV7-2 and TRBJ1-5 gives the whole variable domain GAGVSQSPSNKVTEKGKDVELRCDPISGHTALYWYRQSLGQGLEFLIYFQGNSAPDKSGLPSDRFSAERTGGSVSTLTIQRTQQEDSAVYLCASSLRQGNQPQHFGDGTRLSIL.

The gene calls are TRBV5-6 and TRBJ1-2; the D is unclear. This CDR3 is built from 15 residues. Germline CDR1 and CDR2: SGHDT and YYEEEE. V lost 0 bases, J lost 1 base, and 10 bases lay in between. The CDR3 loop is CASSLVGGRNYGYTF. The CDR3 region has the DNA TGTGCCAGCAGCTTGGTTGGAGGGCGTAACTATGGCTACACCTTC.

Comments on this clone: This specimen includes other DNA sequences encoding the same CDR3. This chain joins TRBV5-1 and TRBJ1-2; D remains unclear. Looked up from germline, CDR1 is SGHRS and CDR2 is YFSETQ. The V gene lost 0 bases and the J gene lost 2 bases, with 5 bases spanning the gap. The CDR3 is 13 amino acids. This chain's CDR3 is CASSLDGNYGYTF. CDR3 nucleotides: TGCGCCAGCAGCTTGGACGGAAACTATGGCTACACCTTC. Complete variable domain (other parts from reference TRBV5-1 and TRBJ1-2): KAGVTQTPRYLIKTRGQQVTLSCSPISGHRSVSWYQQTPGQGLQFLFEYFSETQRNKGNFPGRFSGRQFSNSRSEMNVSTLELGDSALYLCASSLDGNYGYTFGSGTRLTVV.

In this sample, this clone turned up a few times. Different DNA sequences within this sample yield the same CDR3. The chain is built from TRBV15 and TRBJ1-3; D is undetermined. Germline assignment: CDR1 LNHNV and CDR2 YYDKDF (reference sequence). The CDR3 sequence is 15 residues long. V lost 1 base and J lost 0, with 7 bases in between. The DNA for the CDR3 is TGTGCCACCAGCAGAGGGACGGTCTCTGGAAACACCATATATTTT. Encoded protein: CATSRGTVSGNTIYF.

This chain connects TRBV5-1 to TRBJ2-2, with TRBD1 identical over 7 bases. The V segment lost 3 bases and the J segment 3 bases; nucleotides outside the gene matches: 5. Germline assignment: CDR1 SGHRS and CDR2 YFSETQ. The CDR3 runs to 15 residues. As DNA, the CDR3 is TGCGCCAGCAGCTCGGACAGGTCATACACCGGGGAGCTGTTTTTT. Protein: CASSSDRSYTGELFF. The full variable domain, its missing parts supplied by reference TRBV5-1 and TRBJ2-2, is KAGVTQTPRYLIKTRGQQVTLSCSPISGHRSVSWYQQTPGQGLQFLFEYFSETQRNKGNFPGRFSGRQFSNSRSEMNVSTLELGDSALYLCASSSDRSYTGELFFGEGSRLTVL.

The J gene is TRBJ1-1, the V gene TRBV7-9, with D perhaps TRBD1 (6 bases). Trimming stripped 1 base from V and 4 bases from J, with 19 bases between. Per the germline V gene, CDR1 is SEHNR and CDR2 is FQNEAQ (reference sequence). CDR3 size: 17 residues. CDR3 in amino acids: CASSLGSSRGVGTEAFF. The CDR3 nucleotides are TGTGCCAGCAGCTTAGGTTCGTCTAGGGGGGTTGGCACTGAAGCTTTCTTT.